This T cell receptor beta chain was obtained from a study of CD8 T cells in Susac syndrome. CD8+ and CD4+ blood T cells underwent TCR beta sequencing. TEMRA cells were FACS-enriched, unlike CD8+ and CD4+ T cells, which were negatively isolated. From germline, CDR1 is KGHSH and CDR2 LQKENI. J gave up 4 bases and V 0 bases, and 20 bases lay outside the gene matches. The CDR3 has 21 residues. Random hexamers served to reverse transcribe about 0.5 to 1 ug RNA. Multiplex immunoSEQ PCR targeted 54 Vbeta and 13 Jbeta TCR beta segments. TCRdb redid the calling of the immunoSEQ multiplex PCR reads with MiXCR, one entry per CDR3 protein. Of more than 85,000 distinct CDR3 sequences detected, around 97% appear once; the ten largest clones hold just over 0.095%.

The sequenced material came from CD4+ T cells from PBMCs. This TCR was recovered from a human donor in good health. This rearrangement joins TRBV18 to TRBJ2-1; 8 positions agree with TRBD2. CDR3 sequence: CASSPPRAGNTGTRSYNEQFF. CDR3 bases: TGTGCCAGCTCACCACCTCGAGCGGGTAACACCGGGACTAGAAGTTACAATGAGCAGTTCTTC.